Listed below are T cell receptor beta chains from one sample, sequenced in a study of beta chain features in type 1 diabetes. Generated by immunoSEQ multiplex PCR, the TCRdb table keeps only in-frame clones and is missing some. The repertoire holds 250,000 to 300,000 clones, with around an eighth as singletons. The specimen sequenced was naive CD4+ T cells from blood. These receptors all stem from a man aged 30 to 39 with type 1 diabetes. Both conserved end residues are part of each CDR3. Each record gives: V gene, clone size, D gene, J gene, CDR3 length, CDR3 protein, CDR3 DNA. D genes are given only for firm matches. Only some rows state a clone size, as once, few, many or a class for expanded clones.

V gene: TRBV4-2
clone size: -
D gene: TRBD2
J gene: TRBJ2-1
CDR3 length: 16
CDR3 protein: CASSRGTSGSRDEQFF
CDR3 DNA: TGTGCCAGCAGCCGGGGGACTAGCGGGAGTCGGGATGAGCAGTTCTTC

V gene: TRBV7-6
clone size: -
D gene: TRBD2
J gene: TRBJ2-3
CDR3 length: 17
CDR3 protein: CASSPYGLAGVSDTQYF
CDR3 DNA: TGTGCCAGCAGCCCCTATGGGCTAGCGGGAGTTTCAGATACGCAGTATTTT

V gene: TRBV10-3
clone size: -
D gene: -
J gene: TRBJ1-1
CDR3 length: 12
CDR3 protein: CAISVRNTEAFF
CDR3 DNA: TGTGCCATCAGTGTTCGGAACACTGAAGCTTTCTTT

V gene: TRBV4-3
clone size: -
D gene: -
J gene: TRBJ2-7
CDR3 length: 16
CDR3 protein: CASSQDTPFGSYEQYF
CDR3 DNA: TGCGCCAGCAGCCAAGATACCCCTTTCGGCTCCTACGAGCAGTACTTC

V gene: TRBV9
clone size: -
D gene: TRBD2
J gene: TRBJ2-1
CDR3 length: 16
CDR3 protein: CASSPLGAGGYNEQFF
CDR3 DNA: TGTGCCAGCAGCCCCCTGGGAGCGGGAGGATACAATGAGCAGTTCTTC

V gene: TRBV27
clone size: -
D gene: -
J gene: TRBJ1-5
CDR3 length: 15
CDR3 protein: CASTRTASGNQPQHF
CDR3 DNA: TGTGCCAGCACACGGACAGCAAGCGGCAATCAGCCCCAGCATTTT

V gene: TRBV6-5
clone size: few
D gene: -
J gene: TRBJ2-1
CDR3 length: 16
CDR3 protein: CASSYWAISSYNEQFF
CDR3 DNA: TGTGCCAGCAGTTACTGGGCGATCAGCTCCTACAATGAGCAGTTCTTC

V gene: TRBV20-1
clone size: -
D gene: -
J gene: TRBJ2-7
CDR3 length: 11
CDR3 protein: CSATTRSEQYF
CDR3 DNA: TGCAGTGCAACGACTAGGAGCGAGCAGTACTTC

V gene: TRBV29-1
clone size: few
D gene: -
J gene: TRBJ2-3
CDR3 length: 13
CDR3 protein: CSVVGRSTDTQYF
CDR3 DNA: TGCAGCGTTGTGGGCAGAAGCACAGATACGCAGTATTTT

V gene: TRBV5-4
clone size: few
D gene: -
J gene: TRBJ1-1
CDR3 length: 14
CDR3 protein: CASSLAVMNTEAFF
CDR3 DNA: TGTGCCAGCAGCTTGGCGGTGATGAACACTGAAGCTTTCTTT

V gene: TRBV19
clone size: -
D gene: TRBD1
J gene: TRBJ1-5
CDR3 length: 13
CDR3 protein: CASSTTYRDRRHF
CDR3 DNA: TGTGCCAGTAGTACCACTTACCGGGACAGAAGACATTTT

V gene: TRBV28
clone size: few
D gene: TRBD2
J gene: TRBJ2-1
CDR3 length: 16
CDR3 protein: CASSLSASGSYNEQFF
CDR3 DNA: TGTGCCAGCAGTTTATCTGCTAGCGGGTCCTACAATGAGCAGTTCTTC

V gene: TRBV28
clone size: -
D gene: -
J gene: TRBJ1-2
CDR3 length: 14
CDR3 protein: CASSLSGKGIGYTF
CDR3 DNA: TGTGCCAGCAGTTTATCAGGGAAAGGCATCGGCTACACCTTC

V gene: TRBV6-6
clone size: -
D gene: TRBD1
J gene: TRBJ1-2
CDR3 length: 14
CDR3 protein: CASSAQGINYGYTF
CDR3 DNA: TGTGCCAGCAGTGCACAGGGGATTAACTATGGCTACACCTTC

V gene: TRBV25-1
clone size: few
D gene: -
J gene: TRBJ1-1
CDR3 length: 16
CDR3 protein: CASSDQGTGFHTEAFF
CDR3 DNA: TGTGCCAGCAGTGACCAAGGAACAGGATTCCACACTGAAGCTTTCTTT

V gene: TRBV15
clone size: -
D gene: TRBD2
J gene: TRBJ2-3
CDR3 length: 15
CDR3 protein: CATSRVSGGLDTQYF
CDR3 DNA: TGTGCCACCAGCAGAGTTAGCGGGGGGCTGGATACGCAGTATTTT

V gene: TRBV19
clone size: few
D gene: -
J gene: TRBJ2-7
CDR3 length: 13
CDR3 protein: CASSRDKFYEQYF
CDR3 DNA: TGTGCCAGTAGCCGGGATAAATTCTACGAGCAGTACTTC

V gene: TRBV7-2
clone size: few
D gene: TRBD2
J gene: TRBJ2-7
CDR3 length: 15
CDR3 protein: CASSLGGTSWYEQYF
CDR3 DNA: TGTGCCAGCAGCTTAGGTGGGACTAGCTGGTACGAGCAGTACTTC

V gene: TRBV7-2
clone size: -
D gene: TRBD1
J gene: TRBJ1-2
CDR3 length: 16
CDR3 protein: CASSLGGQGRGYGYTF
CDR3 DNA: TGTGCCAGCAGCTTAGGAGGACAGGGCCGGGGCTATGGCTACACCTTC

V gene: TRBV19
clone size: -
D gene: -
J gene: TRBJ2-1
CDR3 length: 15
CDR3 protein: CASSIGLVDSNEQFF
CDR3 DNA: TGTGCCAGTAGTATCGGACTCGTGGACAGCAATGAGCAGTTCTTC

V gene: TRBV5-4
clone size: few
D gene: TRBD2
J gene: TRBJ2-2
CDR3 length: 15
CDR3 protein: CAGGTSGNLPGELFF
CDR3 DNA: TGTGCCGGCGGGACTAGCGGGAATTTACCCGGGGAGCTGTTTTTT

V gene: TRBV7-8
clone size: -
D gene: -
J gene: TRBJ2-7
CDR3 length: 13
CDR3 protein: CASSLVSSYEQYF
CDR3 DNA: TGTGCCAGCAGCTTAGTGAGCTCCTACGAGCAGTACTTC

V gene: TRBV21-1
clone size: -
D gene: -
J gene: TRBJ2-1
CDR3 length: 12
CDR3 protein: CASSRTTCEQFF
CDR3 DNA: TGTGCCAGCAGCAGGACTACTTGTGAGCAGTTCTTC

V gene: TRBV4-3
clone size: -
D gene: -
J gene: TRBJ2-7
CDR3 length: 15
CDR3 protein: CASSQSVTNTYEQYF
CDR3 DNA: TGCGCCAGCAGCCAAAGTGTTACAAACACCTACGAGCAGTACTTC

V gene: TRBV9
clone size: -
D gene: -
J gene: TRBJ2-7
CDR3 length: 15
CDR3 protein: CASSVLVRSSYEQYF
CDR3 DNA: TGTGCCAGCAGCGTACTAGTTCGAAGCTCCTACGAGCAGTACTTC

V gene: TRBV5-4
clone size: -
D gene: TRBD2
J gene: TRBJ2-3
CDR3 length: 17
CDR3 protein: CASSLARSGTSTDTQYF
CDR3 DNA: TGTGCCAGCAGCTTGGCCCGTAGCGGGACTAGCACAGATACGCAGTATTTT

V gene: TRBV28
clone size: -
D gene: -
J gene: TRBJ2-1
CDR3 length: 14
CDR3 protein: CASQVENSYNEQFF
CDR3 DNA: TGTGCCAGTCAAGTGGAGAACTCCTACAATGAGCAGTTCTTC

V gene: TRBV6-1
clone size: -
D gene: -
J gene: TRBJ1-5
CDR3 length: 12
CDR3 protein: CASELTGQPQHF
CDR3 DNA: TGTGCCAGCGAACTTACAGGGCAGCCCCAGCATTTT

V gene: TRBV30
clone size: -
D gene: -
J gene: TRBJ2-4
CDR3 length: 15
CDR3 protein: CAWSVRDSPENIQYF
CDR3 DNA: TGTGCCTGGAGTGTACGGGATAGCCCAGAGAACATTCAGTACTTC

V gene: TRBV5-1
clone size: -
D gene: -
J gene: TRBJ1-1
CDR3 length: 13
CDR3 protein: CASSFSDSTEAFF
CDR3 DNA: TGCGCCAGCAGCTTTAGTGACAGCACTGAAGCTTTCTTT

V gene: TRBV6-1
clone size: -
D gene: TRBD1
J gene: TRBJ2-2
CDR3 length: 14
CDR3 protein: CASSGQGNTGELFF
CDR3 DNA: TGTGCCAGCAGCGGACAGGGAAACACCGGGGAGCTGTTTTTT

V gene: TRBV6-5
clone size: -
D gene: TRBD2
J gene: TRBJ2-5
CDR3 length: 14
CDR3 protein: CASSSGTSVETQYF
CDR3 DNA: TGTGCCAGCAGTTCCGGGACTAGCGTTGAGACCCAGTACTTC

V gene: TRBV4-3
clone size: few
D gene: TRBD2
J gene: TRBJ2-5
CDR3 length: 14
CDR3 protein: CASSQDPRAGTQYF
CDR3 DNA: TGCGCCAGCAGCCAAGACCCACGAGCGGGAACCCAGTACTTC

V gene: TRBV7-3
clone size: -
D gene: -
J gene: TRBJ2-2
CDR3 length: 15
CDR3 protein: CASSLNREGTGELFF
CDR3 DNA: TGTGCCAGCAGCTTAAACAGGGAGGGCACCGGGGAGCTGTTTTTT

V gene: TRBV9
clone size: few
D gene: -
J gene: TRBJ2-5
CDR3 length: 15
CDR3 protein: CASSVGPTDQETQYF
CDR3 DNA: TGTGCCAGCAGCGTAGGTCCGACAGACCAAGAGACCCAGTACTTC

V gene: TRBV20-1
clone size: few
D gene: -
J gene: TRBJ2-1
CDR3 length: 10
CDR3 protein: CSARLSEQFF
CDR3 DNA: TGCAGTGCCCGCCTAAGTGAGCAGTTCTTC

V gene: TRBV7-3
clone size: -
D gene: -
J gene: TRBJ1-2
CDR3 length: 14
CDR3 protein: CASSLSQGTGGYTF
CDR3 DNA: TGTGCCAGCAGCCTCAGTCAGGGTACCGGCGGCTACACCTTC

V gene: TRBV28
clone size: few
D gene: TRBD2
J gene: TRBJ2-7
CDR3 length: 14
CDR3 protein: CASSYSGNPYEQYF
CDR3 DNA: TGTGCCAGCAGCTATAGCGGGAATCCCTACGAGCAGTACTTC

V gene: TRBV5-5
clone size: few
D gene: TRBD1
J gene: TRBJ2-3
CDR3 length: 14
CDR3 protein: CASSSDRGSDTQYF
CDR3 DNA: TGTGCCAGCAGCTCGGACAGGGGGTCAGATACGCAGTATTTT

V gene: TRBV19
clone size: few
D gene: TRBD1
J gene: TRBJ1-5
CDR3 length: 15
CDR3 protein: CASQTGAVSNQPQHF
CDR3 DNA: TGTGCCAGTCAAACAGGGGCGGTCAGCAATCAGCCCCAGCATTTT

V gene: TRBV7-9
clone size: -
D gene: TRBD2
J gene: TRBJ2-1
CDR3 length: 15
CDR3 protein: CASSLMASGPNEQFF
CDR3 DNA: TGTGCCAGCAGCTTAATGGCTAGCGGGCCAAATGAGCAGTTCTTC

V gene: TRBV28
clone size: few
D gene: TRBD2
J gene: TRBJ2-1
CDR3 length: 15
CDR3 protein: CASNGGGGSYNEQFF
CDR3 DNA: TGTGCCAGCAACGGGGGGGGAGGGAGCTACAATGAGCAGTTCTTC

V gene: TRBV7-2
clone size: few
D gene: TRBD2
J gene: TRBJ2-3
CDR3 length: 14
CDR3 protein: CALRLAGNTDTQYF
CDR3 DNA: TGTGCCCTAAGACTAGCGGGTAACACAGATACGCAGTATTTT

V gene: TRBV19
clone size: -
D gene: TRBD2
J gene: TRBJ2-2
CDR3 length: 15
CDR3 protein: CASTPLAGAVGELFF
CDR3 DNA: TGTGCCAGTACCCCACTAGCGGGAGCCGTCGGGGAGCTGTTTTTT

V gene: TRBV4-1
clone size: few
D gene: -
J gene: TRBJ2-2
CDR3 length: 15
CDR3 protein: CASSQETGTTGELFF
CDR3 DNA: TGCGCCAGCAGCCAAGAAACGGGGACTACCGGGGAGCTGTTTTTT

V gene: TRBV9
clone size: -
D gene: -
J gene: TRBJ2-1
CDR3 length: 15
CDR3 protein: CASSLTGSSYNEQFF
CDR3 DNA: TGTGCCAGCAGCCTTACAGGGAGCTCCTACAATGAGCAGTTCTTC

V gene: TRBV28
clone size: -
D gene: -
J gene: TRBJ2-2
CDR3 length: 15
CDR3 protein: CASSSTGYPTGELFF
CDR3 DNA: TGTGCCAGCAGTTCCACAGGGTACCCCACCGGGGAGCTGTTTTTT

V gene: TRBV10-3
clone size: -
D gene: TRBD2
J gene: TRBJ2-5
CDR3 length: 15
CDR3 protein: CATRKSGISQETQYF
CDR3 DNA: TGTGCCACCAGAAAGAGCGGGATTTCCCAAGAGACCCAGTACTTC

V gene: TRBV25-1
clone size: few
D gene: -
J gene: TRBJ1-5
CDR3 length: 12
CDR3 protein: CASNAGVGPQHF
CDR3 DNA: TGTGCCAGCAATGCGGGGGTAGGGCCCCAGCATTTT

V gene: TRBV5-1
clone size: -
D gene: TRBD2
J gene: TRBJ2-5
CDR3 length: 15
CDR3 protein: CASSLGLAGVETQYF
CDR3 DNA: TGCGCCAGCAGCTTGGGACTAGCGGGAGTGGAGACCCAGTACTTC

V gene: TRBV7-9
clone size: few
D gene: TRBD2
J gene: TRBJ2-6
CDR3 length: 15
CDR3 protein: CASTRGGTGANVLTF
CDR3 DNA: TGTGCCAGCACCCGGGGGGGGACTGGGGCCAACGTCCTGACTTTC

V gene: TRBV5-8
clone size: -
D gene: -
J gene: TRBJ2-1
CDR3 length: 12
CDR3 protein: CASTPQGSEQFF
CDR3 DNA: TGTGCCAGCACCCCCCAGGGGAGTGAGCAGTTCTTC

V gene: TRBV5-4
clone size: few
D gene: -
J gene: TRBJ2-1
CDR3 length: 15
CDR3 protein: CASSSIERTGNEQFF
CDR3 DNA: TGTGCCAGCAGCTCAATAGAAAGAACTGGCAATGAGCAGTTCTTC

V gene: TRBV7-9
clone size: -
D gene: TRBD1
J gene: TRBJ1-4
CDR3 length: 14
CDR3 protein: CASSEGQAHEKLFF
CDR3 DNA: TGTGCCAGCAGCGAGGGACAGGCGCATGAAAAACTGTTTTTT

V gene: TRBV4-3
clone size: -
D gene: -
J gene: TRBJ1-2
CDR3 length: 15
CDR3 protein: CASSQEWRQTYGYTF
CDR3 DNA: TGCGCCAGCAGCCAAGAATGGCGACAGACCTATGGCTACACCTTC